Presented here are 13 T cell receptor beta chains from one specimen sequenced in a study of blood T cell repertoires in COVID-19. Libraries were prepared by immunoSEQ multiplex PCR; TCRdb keeps only in-frame clonotypes and omits some of them. The sample shows a few hundred thousand clones, 84% of them seen only once. Material: peripheral blood. Receptor source: a woman aged 40 to 50 who had recovered from COVID-19.

The chain joins TRBV5-4 to TRBJ2-2, with TRBD2 identical over 7 bases. Germline CDR1 SGHNT, CDR2 YYREEE (reference sequence). The CDR3 contains 17 residues. Trimming cost V 2 bases and J 6 bases; bases outside gene matches: 13. The CDR3 coding sequence is TGTGCCAGCAGCTTTGGGGGGGGACGGATTAGCGCCGGGGAGCTGTTTTTT. Its protein is CASSFGGGRISAGELFF.

In its sample, this clone was seen once. This chain links TRBV4-1 with TRBJ1-2; 9 bases agree with TRBD1. Per the germline V gene, CDR1 is MGHRA and CDR2 is YSYEKL. The CDR3 contains 16 residues. V was pared by 1 base and J by 4 bases, with 7 bases of the junction left unmatched. The CDR3: CASSQAGTGPFYGYTF. CDR3 coding DNA: TGCGCCAGCAGCCAAGCCGGGACAGGGCCTTTCTATGGCTACACCTTC.

This chain links TRBV7-6 with TRBJ1-2; tentatively, D is TRBD1 (6 bases). The CDR3 is made up of 14 amino acids. Germline CDR1 and CDR2: SGHVS and FNYEAQ. V dropped 1 base and J dropped 8 bases, with 14 bases sitting between them. CDR3: CASSLGGRDGGYTF. DNA of the CDR3: TGTGCCAGCAGCTTAGGGGGGCGCGACGGCGGCTACACCTTC.

The chain links TRBV7-2 to TRBJ2-5; D remains ambiguous. Trimming left V 3 bases short and J 5 bases short, with 7 bases between. Germline loops: CDR1 SGHTA, CDR2 FQGNSA. The CDR3 spans 12 residues. CDR3 residues: CASSLLGETQYF. The DNA of the CDR3 is TGTGCCAGCAGCTTGCTTGGCGAGACCCAGTACTTC.

This sequence joins TRBV7-2 and TRBJ2-7; 9 bases align to TRBD1. CDR1 and CDR2 (germline): SGHTA, FQGNSA. With V trimmed by 5 bases and J by 3 bases, 8 bases remained unmatched. This CDR3 spans 15 amino acids. CDR3 DNA: TGTGCCAGCAGCCCGGGACAGGGCGGCTTCTACGAGCAGTACTTC. As protein: CASSPGQGGFYEQYF.

This chain joins TRBV10-3 and TRBJ1-1, with TRBD1 matching 12 bases. This CDR3 comprises 18 residues. Trimming took 8 bases from V and 0 from J; bases not matched to a gene: 13. Germline loops: CDR1 ENHRY, CDR2 SYGVKD. The CDR3 is CAISGTGGPVGMNTEAFF. The CDR3 nucleotides read TGTGCCATCTCCGGGACAGGGGGCCCAGTAGGGATGAACACTGAAGCTTTCTTT.

Here the CDR3 DNA reads TGTGCCAGCAGCCCCTGGGGATCGTCAGGGGCGCAGGGCGAGCAGTACTTC. Translated, it gives CASSPWGSSGAQGEQYF. The chain links TRBV5-8 to TRBJ2-7; weak D call: TRBD1 (6 bases). The CDR3 covers 17 residues. The V end was cut by 4 bases, the J end by 6 bases, with 26 bases between. The germline V gene has CDR1 SGHTS and CDR2 YDEGEE.

CDR3 sequence (DNA): TGTGCCAGCAGCTTAAGTTCACAGGGCCAAGTATCCTACGAGCAGTACTTC. Translating gives CASSLSSQGQVSYEQYF. The chain has TRBV7-8 and TRBJ2-7; tentatively, D is TRBD1 (6 bases). V was clipped by 2 bases and J by 1 base, with 18 bases between them. The CDR3 sequence is 17 residues long. Germline values: CDR1 SGHVS, CDR2 FQNEAQ.

This chain uses TRBV10-1 with TRBJ2-3, with D perhaps TRBD2 (7 bases). Germline lookup yields CDR1 WNHNN and CDR2 SYGVQD (reference sequence). The CDR3 sequence is 15 residues long. The ends were cut back, 0 bases at V and 4 bases at J, with 11 bases in the middle. CDR3 residues: CASSESMRGPDTQYF. The CDR3 DNA sequence: TGCGCCAGCAGTGAGTCGATGCGGGGGCCAGATACGCAGTATTTT.

The V and J genes are TRBV2 and TRBJ1-2, with 8 bases identical to TRBD1. CDR3 size: 15 residues. The V gene's germline CDR1 is SNHLY and CDR2 FYNNEI. V trimming: 0 bases; J trimming: 7 bases; junction bases outside the gene matches: 7. The CDR3 nucleotides are TGTGCCAGCAGTGAAGCTCAGACAGGGGTGGCTGGCTACACCTTC. Residues: CASSEAQTGVAGYTF.

The chain couples TRBV19 to TRBJ1-4; 9 positions agree with TRBD1. Trimming removed 5 bases from V and 5 bases from J; junction bases left unmatched: 6. The CDR3 is 15 amino acids. CDR1 is LNHDA, CDR2 SQIVND, per germline (reference sequence). The CDR3 spells CASSVRQGGNEKLFF. CDR3 coding DNA: TGTGCCAGTAGTGTCCGACAGGGGGGCAATGAAAAACTGTTTTTT. Drawing the rest from reference TRBV19 and TRBJ1-4, the complete variable domain is DGGITQSPKYLFRKEGQNVTLSCEQNLNHDAMYWYRQDPGQGLRLIYYSQIVNDFQKGDIAEGYSVSREKKESFPLTVTSAQKNPTAFYLCASSVRQGGNEKLFFGSGTQLSVL.

The rearrangement uses TRBV19 and TRBJ1-2; no clear D gene. Trimming stripped 3 bases from V and 6 bases from J, with 11 bases between. The CDR3 contains 13 residues. Germline V gives CDR1 LNHDA, CDR2 SQIVND (reference sequence). DNA of the CDR3: TGTGCCAGTAGTATCTCAGGAGGGAATGGCTACACCTTC. This sequence encodes CASSISGGNGYTF.

The chain has TRBV7-2 and TRBJ1-2; 9 bases align to TRBD1. Unmatched junction bases numbered 5, after V lost 4 bases and J lost 8 bases. CDR3 size: 13 residues. Per the germline V gene, CDR1 is SGHTA and CDR2 is FQGNSA. DNA of the CDR3: TGTGCCAGCAGCTCCGGGACAGGGTTAGGCTACACCTTC. It is translated as CASSSGTGLGYTF.